These 6 T cell receptor beta chains originate from one sample sequenced in a study of blood T cell repertoires in COVID-19. Profiled with immunoSEQ multiplex PCR; TCRdb holds only in-frame clones, not every one. The table records about 240,000 clones, roughly four fifths of them present only once. The sample was peripheral blood. These receptors originate from a woman aged 80 or over with COVID-19, enrolled during active disease.

J is TRBJ1-1 and V is TRBV4-3; D is unclear. Germline CDR1 is LGHNA and CDR2 is YSLEER. The CDR3 spans 15 residues. V was clipped by 1 base and J by 1 base, with 10 bases between them. CDR3: CASSQAPVANTEAFF. CDR3 bases: TGCGCCAGCAGCCAAGCTCCAGTTGCGAACACTGAAGCTTTCTTT.

The rearrangement links TRBV24-1 to TRBJ2-2; D is undetermined. This CDR3 comprises 12 residues. Germline-derived CDR1 and CDR2 are KGHDR and SFDVKD. Trimming pared 9 bases from V and 2 bases from J, leaving 6 bases between. DNA for the CDR3: TGTGCCACCGGGCCTAACACCGGGGAGCTGTTTTTT. Translating gives CATGPNTGELFF.

The table lists this clone with a count of one. The V gene is TRBV27, the J gene TRBJ1-2, with 8 bases fitting TRBD1. There are 15 residues in the CDR3. Looked up from germline, CDR1 is MNHEY and CDR2 is SMNVEV (reference sequence). V shed 5 bases and J 6 bases; nucleotides not matched to a gene: 11. Here the CDR3 DNA reads TGTGCCAGCAGTCCCCCCCAGGGGGCGAGGAATGGCTACACCTTC. Translation: CASSPPQGARNGYTF.

V gene TRBV6-5 combines with J gene TRBJ2-1; possible D gene TRBD1, 5 bases. Germline V CDR1 and CDR2: MNHEY, SVGAGI. V was clipped by 5 bases and J by 9 bases, with 20 bases between them. The CDR3 loop spans 15 amino acids. The DNA of the CDR3 is TGTGCCAGCAGTATGGACAAAAGAAGGACGGGTGAGCAGTTCTTC. Amino acids: CASSMDKRRTGEQFF.

The chain links TRBV5-1 to TRBJ1-1; D gene uncertain. V was trimmed by 3 bases and J by 0 bases, leaving 12 bases between them. Germline V gene sequence: CDR1 SGHRS, CDR2 YFSETQ. This CDR3 spans 15 amino acids. The CDR3 DNA is TGCGCCAGCAGCTCCTCCGGACTTATGAACACTGAAGCTTTCTTT. Translation: CASSSSGLMNTEAFF.

This clone came up many times. V usage is TRBV9 and J usage is TRBJ2-2, with 8 bases aligning to TRBD2. This CDR3 is built from 13 residues. Germline loops: CDR1 SGDLS, CDR2 YYNGEE. V gave up 1 base and J gave up 12 bases; unmatched junction bases: 5. The CDR3 is CASSVSSGLKLFF. The CDR3 DNA is TGTGCCAGCAGCGTATCTAGCGGGCTAAAGCTGTTTTTT.